This T cell receptor (beta chain) was sequenced in a study of T cell responses to AZD1222 COVID-19 vaccine. About this clone: Antigen: not known.

The CDR3 has 12 residues. Germline V gene sequence: CDR1 SNHLY, CDR2 FYNNEI. Trimming shortened V by 8 bases and J by 3 bases, and 7 bases separated the two germline ends. The data were produced by immunoSEQ multiplex PCR, yet TCRdb's version contains in-frame clones alone and is incomplete. The sample lists approximately 120,000 clones; over 75% were seen once. Overall study findings and caveats: At study baseline, merely six AZD1222 recipients were seropositive. It should be noted that donors were predominantly white British and more often female, and clonal diversity was possibly underestimated.

The sample here was peripheral blood, taken 28 days after the second AZD1222 dose. The sequence was obtained from an adult who received the AZD1222 COVID-19 vaccine. The chain links TRBV2 to TRBJ2-2, with no clear D. This CDR3 reads CASRLYTGELFF. The CDR3 DNA reads as TGTGCCAGCCGACTTTACACCGGGGAGCTGTTTTTT.